These 3 T cell receptor beta chains came from one sample sequenced in a study of shared clonotypes between healthy human individuals (dated by TCRdb to the early 2020s). Library generation was performed with the immunoSEQ multiplex PCR assay. The immuneACCESS repertoire file appears here via TCRdb, limited to in-frame rearrangements. These files lack a portion of the clones; in checked studies, under half of the deficit traces to unresolved V genes, and the cause of the others is not known. This sample lists 2 million to 3 million clones; more than 85% were detected once. Roughly 0.39% of the sample is in the top ten clones. Sequencing used naive CD4+ T cells from PBMCs. Read against the paper, the sample's cell subset or site label means: CD45RA+ positively selected. The receptors were sampled from a man aged 18 to 30 in good health. Some clones in this sample may be carry-over from other donors' samples.

V and J are TRBV5-1 and TRBJ1-4; weak D call: TRBD1 (5 bases). Trimming removed 0 bases at V and 3 bases at J, with 9 bases between. The CDR3 covers 15 residues. Germline-derived CDR1 and CDR2 are SGHRS and YFSETQ. CDR3 bases: TGCGCCAGCAGCTTGGAAGGGGTGGCTAATGAAAAACTGTTTTTT. Translation gives CASSLEGVANEKLFF.

Worth noting for this clone: This specimen includes other DNA sequences encoding the same CDR3. The chain links TRBV5-6 to TRBJ2-3; D call uncertain. This CDR3 contains 14 residues. The germline CDR1 and CDR2 sequences are SGHDT and YYEEEE. V lost 4 bases and J 0 bases, leaving 9 bases between the germline ends. CDR3 DNA: TGTGCCAGCAGCCCACCCTATAGCACAGATACGCAGTATTTT. Translation gives CASSPPYSTDTQYF.

The chain joins TRBV5-1 to TRBJ2-2, with D uncertain. The germline V and J ends were trimmed by 3 bases and 7 bases, with 10 bases remaining between them. The CDR3 extends over 13 amino acids. The germline V gene encodes CDR1 SGHRS and CDR2 YFSETQ. The DNA for the CDR3 is TGCGCCAGCAGCTCTACCCTAGACGGGGAGCTGTTTTTT. It specifies CASSSTLDGELFF.